Below, one T cell receptor beta chain is given with its context. V dropped 4 bases and J dropped 7 bases, with 11 bases sitting between them. Looked up from germline, CDR1 is MNHEY and CDR2 is SVGAGI. CDR3 length: 12 residues. The sample belongs to a study of blood T cell repertoires in COVID-19. Assay used: immunoSEQ multiplex PCR; TCRdb lists only in-frame clones, some missing. Among over 200,000 clones listed, around 90% were seen once. The chain couples TRBV6-5 to TRBJ2-7, with TRBD2 as a possible D gene (5 bases). The sequenced sample consisted of PBMCs or T cells enriched from blood (not recorded which). This receptor was identified in a man under 40 who had been exposed to COVID-19. The CDR3 DNA sequence: TGTGCCAGCAGTTCCCTAGCTCGAGAGCAGTACTTC. It yields the protein CASSSLAREQYF.